This note documents a single T cell receptor beta chain sequence. Per germline, CDR1 SNHLY and CDR2 FYNNEI. CDR3 length: 18 amino acids. Trimming removed 3 bases from V and 9 bases from J; junction bases left unmatched: 18. The data derive from a study of blood T cell repertoires in COVID-19. Overall study context: Material from acute and convalescent COVID-19 was sourced from the United States, Italy and Spain.

Only in-frame clones appear in the TCRdb table, and some are missing; sequencing was by immunoSEQ multiplex PCR. The table has around 61,000 clones, under 90% seen once. The receptor comes from a man in his fifties with active COVID-19. The sequencing sample was made of peripheral blood. This sequence joins TRBV2 and TRBJ2-4; 9 bases map to TRBD1. The CDR3, as DNA: TGTGCCAGCAGTGAGTCCCTGATAACAGGGGGCCTATTTAGCATTCAGTACTTC. This encodes CASSESLITGGLFSIQYF.